One and the same sample provided the 14 T cell receptor beta chains below, sequenced in a study of PD-L1 blockade in urothelial cancer. TCRdb's table, derived via immunoSEQ multiplex PCR, lists solely in-frame clones and lacks some. The repertoire includes some 30,000 clones, 79% of them detected once, and about 3.7% sits in the top ten. Indicated time point: peripheral blood 6 weeks after treatment start. The material was PBMCs, obtained around atezolizumab (anti-PD-L1) treatment. These TCRs come from a man in his sixties or seventies with urothelial cancer.

The chain couples TRBV7-3 to TRBJ2-7; D gene ambiguous. In germline, CDR1 is SGHTA, CDR2 FQGTGA. CDR3 length equals 13 residues. The ends were cut back, 1 base at V and 2 bases at J, with 6 bases in the middle. The chain's CDR3 is CASSLNLAYEQYF. CDR3 nucleotides: TGTGCCAGCAGCTTAAACCTAGCCTACGAGCAGTACTTC.

J is TRBJ2-5 and V is TRBV7-6; 8 bases match TRBD1. V shed 2 bases, J shed 5 bases, and the junction held 4 bases outside the gene matches. The CDR3 loop spans 14 amino acids. Germline-derived CDR1 and CDR2 are SGHVS and FNYEAQ. In DNA form, the CDR3 reads TGTGCCAGCAGCTTAACAGGGGGGTTGGAGACCCAGTACTTC. It encodes CASSLTGGLETQYF.

The chain carries TRBV6-6 and TRBJ2-7, with TRBD1 identical over 8 bases. Germline assignment: CDR1 MNHNY and CDR2 SVGAGI (reference sequence). This CDR3 is 14 amino acids long. With 0 bases clipped from V and 8 bases from J, the junction kept 6 bases outside the gene matches. CDR3 nucleotide sequence: TGTGCCAGCAGTTACTCGGACAGGGACATTAAGCAGTACTTC. Translated, it gives CASSYSDRDIKQYF.

This chain uses TRBV5-1 with TRBJ2-3; 7 nucleotides align to TRBD1. CDR1 is SGHRS, CDR2 YFSETQ, per germline. With V trimmed by 7 bases and J by 4 bases, 21 bases remained unmatched. The CDR3 has 18 amino acids. CDR3 coding DNA: TGCGCCAGCCACACCCGAATGACAGGGCTAATGGGAGCAGATACGCAGTATTTT. Translated: CASHTRMTGLMGADTQYF.

This clone is termed medium-sized. This rearrangement joins TRBV6-6 to TRBJ2-7, with unresolved D. The V end was cut by 2 bases, the J end by 5 bases, with 7 bases between. The CDR3 has 12 amino acids. Per the germline V gene, CDR1 is MNHNY and CDR2 is SVGAGI (reference sequence). DNA for the CDR3: TGTGCCAGCAGTTACACAGCCGACGAGCAGTACTTC. It specifies CASSYTADEQYF.

The chain couples TRBV7-7 to TRBJ2-5; 9 bases align to TRBD2. V shed 5 bases and J 4 bases; nucleotides not matched to a gene: 11. CDR3 size: 16 residues. Germline CDR1 reads SSHAT; CDR2 reads FNYEAQ (reference sequence). CDR3 bases: TGTGCCAGCAGCCCAAGCGGGGGGACGATCAGAGAGACCCAGTACTTC. Translation gives CASSPSGGTIRETQYF. Full variable domain (missing parts from reference TRBV7-7 and TRBJ2-5): GAGVSQSPRYKVTKRGQDVTLRCDPISSHATLYWYQQALGQGPEFLTYFNYEAQPDKSGLPSDRFSAERPEGSISTLTIQRTEQRDSAMYRCASSPSGGTIRETQYFGPGTRLLVL.

The chain recombines TRBV28 with TRBJ2-2, with D possibly being TRBD1 (5 bases). From germline, CDR1 is MDHEN and CDR2 SYDVKM. CDR3 length: 15 residues. Trimming removed 5 bases from V and 1 base from J, with 11 bases in between. The CDR3 loop reads CASSTTGLNTGELFF. The CDR3 DNA reads TGTGCCAGCAGTACTACAGGTTTGAACACCGGGGAGCTGTTTTTT.

The chain is built from TRBV13 and TRBJ2-1; possible D gene TRBD2, 6 bases. The V gene's germline CDR1 is PRHDT and CDR2 FYEKMQ (reference sequence). The germline V and J ends were trimmed by 0 bases and 7 bases, with 10 bases remaining between them. The CDR3 sequence is 14 residues long. CDR3 residues: CASSLGTRVNEQFF. As DNA, the CDR3 is TGTGCCAGCAGCTTAGGGACTAGAGTTAATGAGCAGTTCTTC.

The V gene is TRBV15, the J gene TRBJ1-6, with no clear D. Germline CDR1 reads LNHNV; CDR2 reads YYDKDF (reference sequence). The CDR3 contains 13 residues. Trimming took 2 bases from V and 12 from J, leaving 11 bases between them. The CDR3 DNA follows: TGTGCCACCAGCAGAACGCGGGAGTTACCCCTCCACTTT. Protein sequence: CATSRTRELPLHF.

The chain recombines TRBV29-1 with TRBJ2-3, with 13 bases that match TRBD2. There are 15 residues in the CDR3. Germline loops: CDR1 SQVTM, CDR2 ANQGSEA. Losses at the gene ends were 4 bases for V and 2 bases for J; bases not matched to a gene: 3. DNA of the CDR3: TGCAGCGTTGTAGGGACTAGCGGGGCCACAGATACGCAGTATTTT. Amino acid sequence: CSVVGTSGATDTQYF.

The genes are TRBV10-3 and TRBJ1-1; the match to TRBD1 covers 7 bases. CDR3 length: 13 amino acids. The J segment lost 5 bases and the V segment lost 3 bases, leaving 3 bases of the junction unmatched. Per germline, CDR1 ENHRY and CDR2 SYGVKD. The DNA for the CDR3 is TGTGCCATCAGTGATGTCAGGGGGACTGAAGCTTTCTTT. This sequence encodes CAISDVRGTEAFF.

About this clone: The DNA is omitted, as the CDR3 cannot be located on it reliably, and the CDR3 follows TCRdb's listing. J is TRBJ1-3 and V is TRBV21-1; the table names TRBD1, a call not compared with the DNA. TRBV21-1 is labeled a pseudogene. The CDR3 is 18 residues long, ends included. CDR3 residues: CASSNSRYPWAAGNTIYF.

This chain connects TRBV6-1 to TRBJ2-3; 10 bases align to TRBD2. CDR1 and CDR2 (germline): MNHNS, SASEGT. The CDR3 has 13 residues. After removal of 6 bases from V and 5 bases from J, the junction contained 2 bases not matched to a gene. CDR3 amino acids: CASRAGGGDTQYF. The CDR3 coding sequence is TGTGCCAGCAGAGCGGGAGGGGGAGATACGCAGTATTTT.

The rearrangement links TRBV6-1 to TRBJ2-7; TRBD2 aligns across 7 bases. V trimming: 4 bases; J trimming: 0 bases; junction bases outside the gene matches: 6. Germline V gene data show CDR1 as MNHNS and CDR2 as SASEGT. The CDR3 consists of 15 residues. The chain's CDR3 is CASSGRSGASYEQYF. The CDR3 coding sequence is TGTGCCAGCAGTGGCAGGAGCGGGGCCTCCTACGAGCAGTACTTC.